Following are 13 T cell receptor beta chains from one sample sequenced in a study of cytomegalovirus exposure and HLA in healthy donors. PCR primers comprised 60 Vbeta and 13 Jbeta primers. Repertoires were generated with immunoSEQ multiplex PCR, while TCRdb's copy carries only in-frame clones and drops some. The table includes about 110,000 clones, roughly 82% detected once. Sequencing was done on a sample of PBMCs. These TCRs come from a man in his forties or fifties in good health and CMV-seronegative.

The chain uses TRBV25-1 and TRBJ2-7, with D uncertain. There are 14 residues in the CDR3. V was clipped by 7 bases and J by 0 bases, with 13 bases between them. Germline V lookup: CDR1 MGHDK, CDR2 SYGVNS. DNA of the CDR3: TGTGCCAGCATAACCTGGGCGAGCTCCTACGAGCAGTACGTC. It encodes CASITWASSYEQYV.

V and J are TRBV7-9 and TRBJ2-3; D possibly corresponds to TRBD2 (6 bases). The V and J ends lost 11 bases and 2 bases respectively, with 14 bases between them. This CDR3 spans 13 amino acids. The germline gives CDR1 SEHNR, CDR2 FQNEAQ (reference sequence). This CDR3 reads CAAPPGDTDTQYF. The CDR3 DNA sequence: TGTGCCGCCCCTCCGGGGGACACAGATACGCAGTATTTT.

This chain connects TRBV7-2 to TRBJ1-5; no clear D gene. Germline lookup yields CDR1 SGHTA and CDR2 FQGNSA. V lost 1 base, J lost 9 bases, and 13 bases lay in between. The CDR3 totals 14 residues. CDR3 loop: CASSLDGAFRPQHF. The CDR3 nucleotides read TGTGCCAGCAGCTTAGACGGAGCCTTCAGGCCCCAGCATTTT.

The table lists this clone with a count of one. J is TRBJ2-1 and V is TRBV2; 8 nucleotides agree with TRBD2. The CDR3 length is 15 residues. The junction had 10 bases not matched to a gene; V was cut back by 6 bases and J by 6 bases. Germline V gene data show CDR1 as SNHLY and CDR2 as FYNNEI. CDR3: CASRGSGGGPNEQFF. As DNA, the CDR3 is TGTGCCAGCAGGGGTTCCGGCGGGGGGCCCAATGAGCAGTTCTTC.

This clone was seen only once. This chain's CDR3 is CASSRRADTQYF. CDR3 nucleotide sequence: TGTGCCAGCAGCCGGAGGGCAGATACGCAGTATTTT. This chain connects TRBV7-2 to TRBJ2-3, with a possible D match to TRBD2 (6 bases). The CDR3 runs 12 residues. Germline V gene data show CDR1 as SGHTA and CDR2 as FQGNSA. V shed 5 bases and J shed 4 bases, with 7 bases lying between them.

The rearrangement links TRBV5-5 to TRBJ2-7; possibly TRBD1 for D (5 bases). V was cut by 1 base and J by 6 bases, with 14 bases left in between. This CDR3 has 14 amino acids. CDR1 and CDR2 from the germline V gene are SGHKS and YYEKEE (reference sequence). The CDR3: CASSLRQGLVEQYF. CDR3 nucleotides: TGTGCCAGCAGCTTGAGGCAGGGCTTGGTCGAGCAGTACTTC.

This clone was seen only once. The chain joins TRBV7-3 to TRBJ2-3; 10 positions agree with TRBD1. Germline CDR1 reads SGHTA; CDR2 reads FQGTGA. The CDR3 totals 16 residues. The J segment lost 1 base and the V segment lost 3 bases, leaving 4 bases of the junction unmatched. The CDR3 DNA reads TGTGCCAGCAGCTTTCTCGGGACAGGGGGCACAGATACGCAGTATTTT. This translates into CASSFLGTGGTDTQYF. The whole variable domain, filled in from reference TRBV7-3 and TRBJ2-3, reads GAGVSQTPSNKVTEKGKYVELRCDPISGHTALYWYRQSLGQGPEFLIYFQGTGAADDSGLPNDRFFAVRPEGSVSTLKIQRTERGDSAVYLCASSFLGTGGTDTQYFGPGTRLTVL.

The chain combines TRBV2 with TRBJ2-4; 9 bases are shared with TRBD1. The J segment lost 9 bases and the V segment lost 5 bases, leaving 5 bases of the junction unmatched. Germline loops: CDR1 SNHLY, CDR2 FYNNEI. The CDR3 totals 13 residues. CDR3 nucleotide sequence: TGTGCCAGCAGTACCACAGGGGGCGGCATTCAGTACTTC. As protein: CASSTTGGGIQYF.

The genes are TRBV6-5 and TRBJ1-1; perhaps TRBD1 as D (6 bases). The V gene's germline CDR1 is MNHEY and CDR2 SVGAGI. This CDR3 has 14 residues. Trimming removed 8 bases from V and 1 base from J, with 14 bases in between. CDR3 region: CASGPGHPNTEAFF. The CDR3, as DNA: TGTGCCAGCGGTCCGGGACATCCGAACACTGAAGCTTTCTTT.

Written as DNA, the CDR3 is TGCCACGGACTAGCGGGAGGGACCCAGTACTTC. It specifies CHGLAGGTQYF. The V and J genes are TRBV29-1 and TRBJ2-5; 14 positions match TRBD2. Germline values: CDR1 SQVTM, CDR2 ANQGSEA. The CDR3 extends over 11 amino acids.

V usage is TRBV6-6 and J usage is TRBJ2-7; 9 bases are a match to TRBD1. The CDR3 extends over 15 amino acids. Germline V gene data show CDR1 as MNHNY and CDR2 as SVGAGI (reference sequence). The junction had 9 bases not matched to a gene; V was cut back by 6 bases and J by 3 bases. The CDR3 region has the DNA TGTGCCAGCAGCCCGTTGGGGACAGGGATCTACGAGCAGTACTTC. It specifies CASSPLGTGIYEQYF.

The rearrangement links TRBV2 to TRBJ2-3, with TRBD2 identical over 12 bases. The J segment lost 7 bases and the V segment lost 1 base, leaving 3 bases of the junction unmatched. There are 15 residues in the CDR3. The V gene's germline CDR1 is SNHLY and CDR2 FYNNEI. The CDR3 protein is CASSEELAGGNTQYF. The CDR3 region has the DNA TGTGCCAGCAGTGAAGAGCTAGCGGGGGGGAATACGCAGTATTTT.

The V gene is TRBV10-3, the J gene TRBJ2-6, with D possibly TRBD1 on 6 matching bases. V was pared by 6 bases and J by 4 bases, with 19 bases between. The V gene's germline CDR1 is ENHRY and CDR2 SYGVKD. The CDR3 contains 17 residues. For the CDR3, the DNA is TGTGCCATCAGCCCGGCAAACAGGGTCGGAGGGGCCAACGTCCTGACTTTC. It translates to CAISPANRVGGANVLTF.